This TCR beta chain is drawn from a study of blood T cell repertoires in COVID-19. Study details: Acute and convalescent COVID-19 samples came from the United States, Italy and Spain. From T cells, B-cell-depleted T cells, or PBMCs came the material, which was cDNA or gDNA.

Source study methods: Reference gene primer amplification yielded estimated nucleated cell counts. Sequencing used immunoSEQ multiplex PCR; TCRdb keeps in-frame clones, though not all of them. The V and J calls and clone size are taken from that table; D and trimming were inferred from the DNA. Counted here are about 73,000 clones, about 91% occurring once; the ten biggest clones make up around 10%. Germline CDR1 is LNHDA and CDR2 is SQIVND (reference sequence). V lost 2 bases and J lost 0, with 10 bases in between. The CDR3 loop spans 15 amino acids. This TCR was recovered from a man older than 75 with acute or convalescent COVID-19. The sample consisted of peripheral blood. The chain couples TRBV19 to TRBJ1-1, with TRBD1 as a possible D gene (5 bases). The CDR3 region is CASSIRRGMNTEAFF. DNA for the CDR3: TGTGCCAGTAGTATACGGCGGGGGATGAACACTGAAGCTTTCTTT. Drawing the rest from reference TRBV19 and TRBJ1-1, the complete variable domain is DGGITQSPKYLFRKEGQNVTLSCEQNLNHDAMYWYRQDPGQGLRLIYYSQIVNDFQKGDIAEGYSVSREKKESFPLTVTSAQKNPTAFYLCASSIRRGMNTEAFFGQGTRLTVV.